These T cell receptor beta chains were read from a single sample in a study of blood T cell repertoires in COVID-19. Profiling relied on immunoSEQ multiplex PCR, and the TCRdb table lists in-frame clones only, not all of them. The sample yields 240,000 or so clones, roughly 80% seen once. The sequenced sample consisted of peripheral blood. The receptor source for this set is a woman aged 18 to 35 with acute or convalescent COVID-19. Each CDR3 is given with its conserved first and last residue. Each record gives: D gene, clone size, CDR3 length, J gene, V gene, CDR3 DNA, CDR3 protein. A D gene is named only where the DNA matches it firmly. Only some rows state a clone size, as once, few, many or a class for expanded clones.

D: TRBD2
size: .
length: 16
J: TRBJ2-1
V: TRBV7-9
DNA: TGTGCCAGCAGCCCAATAGCGGGAGGGCCTTTCAATGAGCAGTTCTTC
CDR3: CASSPIAGGPFNEQFF

D: .
size: .
length: 13
J: TRBJ2-7
V: TRBV29-1
DNA: TGCAGCGTTGAGTCACGGGATAGTTACGAGCAGTACTTC
CDR3: CSVESRDSYEQYF

D: .
size: once
length: 12
J: TRBJ1-1
V: TRBV6-6
DNA: TGTGCCAGCAGTTACTCGACAAGTGAAGCTTTCTTT
CDR3: CASSYSTSEAFF

D: .
size: few
length: 15
J: TRBJ1-5
V: TRBV15
DNA: TGTGCCACCAGCAGAGATCACGGGGGTCCTCAGCCCCAGCATTTT
CDR3: CATSRDHGGPQPQHF

D: .
size: .
length: 17
J: TRBJ2-6
V: TRBV27
DNA: TGTGCCAGCAGTCCGGGACACGGAAACTCTGGGGCCAACGTCCTGACTTTC
CDR3: CASSPGHGNSGANVLTF

D: TRBD1
size: .
length: 13
J: TRBJ1-1
V: TRBV5-1
DNA: TGCGCCAGCAGCTTGCCAGGGGGTACTGAAGCTTTCTTT
CDR3: CASSLPGGTEAFF

D: TRBD1
size: .
length: 16
J: TRBJ1-2
V: TRBV18
DNA: TGTGCCAGCTCACGATCACCTACCGGGACAGGGGTCGGCTACACCTTC
CDR3: CASSRSPTGTGVGYTF

D: TRBD1
size: .
length: 12
J: TRBJ1-2
V: TRBV30
DNA: TGTGCCTGGAGCAGGGGGCCTTATGGCTACACCTTC
CDR3: CAWSRGPYGYTF

D: .
size: .
length: 14
J: TRBJ1-1
V: TRBV30
DNA: TGTGCCTACAACGTGGAGGGGCCTACTTTGGGAGCTTTCTTT
CDR3: CAYNVEGPTLGAFF

D: .
size: once
length: 18
J: TRBJ2-3
V: TRBV5-5
DNA: TGTGCCAGCAGCTTAGGTTTGGAGGGACTGGGAAGCACAGATACGCAGTATTTT
CDR3: CASSLGLEGLGSTDTQYF

D: .
size: .
length: 15
J: TRBJ1-2
V: TRBV30
DNA: TGTGCCTGGAGTGGTTTTGGGCAGGGGTACTATGGCTACACCTTC
CDR3: CAWSGFGQGYYGYTF

D: .
size: few
length: 15
J: TRBJ1-1
V: TRBV10-3
DNA: TGTGCCATCAGTGAGTCGTGGCAGATGAACACTGAAGCTTTCTTT
CDR3: CAISESWQMNTEAFF

D: .
size: .
length: 13
J: TRBJ2-1
V: TRBV5-4
DNA: TGTGCCAGCAGCTTGGGTAGCGGAAATGAGCAGCTCTTC
CDR3: CASSLGSGNEQLF

D: .
size: .
length: 16
J: TRBJ1-5
V: TRBV19
DNA: TGTGCCAGTAGTATAGGGACCGGCGAAGGGGGTCAGCCCCAGCATTTT
CDR3: CASSIGTGEGGQPQHF

D: .
size: .
length: 14
J: TRBJ1-1
V: TRBV7-8
DNA: TGTGCCAGCAGCCTTAGACGGGAGAACACTGAAGCTTTCTTT
CDR3: CASSLRRENTEAFF

D: .
size: .
length: 13
J: TRBJ2-7
V: TRBV15
DNA: TGTGCCACCAGCAGAGAATGGGGGCTCGAGCAGTACTTC
CDR3: CATSREWGLEQYF

D: TRBD1
size: .
length: 19
J: TRBJ1-5
V: TRBV6-2/TRBV6-3
DNA: TGTGCCAGCAGTTACTCCATCGGACAGGGGGGACTAAGCAATCAGCCCCAGCATTTT
CDR3: CASSYSIGQGGLSNQPQHF

D: .
size: once
length: 14
J: TRBJ2-1
V: TRBV11-3
DNA: TGTGCCAGCAGCACCCGGGACCGGGGGAATGAGCAGTTCTTC
CDR3: CASSTRDRGNEQFF

D: .
size: few
length: 11
J: TRBJ2-7
V: TRBV2
DNA: TGTGCCAGCATCGACAACTACGAGCAGTACTTC
CDR3: CASIDNYEQYF

D: TRBD2
size: .
length: 18
J: TRBJ2-7
V: TRBV19
DNA: TGTGCCAGTAGTACTATCGCCATCTTAAGCGGGAGTCCCTACGAGCAGTACTTC
CDR3: CASSTIAILSGSPYEQYF

D: TRBD2
size: .
length: 17
J: TRBJ2-1
V: TRBV30
DNA: TGTGCCTGGAGTGGGATTAGAACTAGCGGCTCCTACAATGAGCAGTTCTTC
CDR3: CAWSGIRTSGSYNEQFF

D: TRBD1
size: once
length: 14
J: TRBJ1-4
V: TRBV10-3
DNA: TGTGCCATCCAAAAAGACAGGGCTGGGGAAAAACTGTTTTTT
CDR3: CAIQKDRAGEKLFF

D: .
size: .
length: 14
J: TRBJ2-5
V: TRBV3-1/TRBV3-2
DNA: TGTGCCAGCAGCCATTCCGGAGGGGTGGAGACCCAGTACTTC
CDR3: CASSHSGGVETQYF

D: .
size: once
length: 12
J: TRBJ2-3
V: TRBV28
DNA: TGTGCCAGCAGCAGGACAGTTAATACGCAGTATTTT
CDR3: CASSRTVNTQYF

D: TRBD2
size: .
length: 15
J: TRBJ2-1
V: TRBV27
DNA: TGTGCCAGCAGTTTGGTGGGAGGGCAAAACAATGAGCAGTTCTTC
CDR3: CASSLVGGQNNEQFF

D: .
size: .
length: 14
J: TRBJ2-7
V: TRBV28
DNA: TGTGCCAGCAACCCAGCGGTGGGTACCTACGAGCAGTACTTC
CDR3: CASNPAVGTYEQYF

D: TRBD2
size: .
length: 16
J: TRBJ2-1
V: TRBV28
DNA: TGTGCCAGCAGTTCAGCTAGCGGAGGATGGTACAATGAGCAGTTCTTC
CDR3: CASSSASGGWYNEQFF

D: TRBD2
size: .
length: 16
J: TRBJ2-1
V: TRBV6-2/TRBV6-3
DNA: TGTGCCAGCAGTTACCGGACTAGCGGGATAGGGCATGAGCAGTTCTTC
CDR3: CASSYRTSGIGHEQFF

D: .
size: .
length: 20
J: TRBJ2-1
V: TRBV19
DNA: TGTGCCAGTAGTAGCCGGGGTTCCGGACTCCAGCCGGCCAAAGTCAATGAGCAGTTCTTC
CDR3: CASSSRGSGLQPAKVNEQFF

D: .
size: .
length: 11
J: TRBJ2-7
V: TRBV5-6
DNA: TGTGCCAGCAGCCTCGCCTACGAGCAGTACTTC
CDR3: CASSLAYEQYF

D: TRBD1
size: .
length: 19
J: TRBJ1-1
V: TRBV20-1
DNA: TGCAGTGCTAGTGGTTATAAGGACAGGGGGCATGGGATGAACACTGAAGCTTTCTTT
CDR3: CSASGYKDRGHGMNTEAFF

D: .
size: .
length: 16
J: TRBJ2-3
V: TRBV9
DNA: TGTGCCAGCAGCGTAGCTGTGGAGGGATACACAGATACGCAGTATTTT
CDR3: CASSVAVEGYTDTQYF

D: .
size: .
length: 14
J: TRBJ1-4
V: TRBV18
DNA: TGTGCCAGCTCACCACCGGCAACAGCTGAAAAACTGTTTTTT
CDR3: CASSPPATAEKLFF

D: TRBD2
size: .
length: 18
J: TRBJ2-7
V: TRBV7-9
DNA: TGTGCCAGCAGCTTAGGTGTGCCCACTAGCGAGAACTCCTACGAGCAGTACTTC
CDR3: CASSLGVPTSENSYEQYF

D: .
size: .
length: 12
J: TRBJ1-3
V: TRBV30
DNA: TGTGCCTGGACCCAACAGGGAAACACCATATATTTT
CDR3: CAWTQQGNTIYF

D: TRBD1
size: .
length: 17
J: TRBJ2-7
V: TRBV6-1
DNA: TGTGCCAGCAGTGAAGCGCTGAGGTGGGGACAGACTTACGAGCAGTACTTC
CDR3: CASSEALRWGQTYEQYF

D: .
size: .
length: 14
J: TRBJ1-1
V: TRBV4-3
DNA: TGCGCCAGCAGCCCAAGGGGGAGGGACACTGAAGCTTTCTTT
CDR3: CASSPRGRDTEAFF

D: TRBD1
size: .
length: 16
J: TRBJ2-2
V: TRBV27
DNA: TGTGCCAGCACGCATCCGGGACAGGGGGCTCCCGGGGAGCTGTTTTTT
CDR3: CASTHPGQGAPGELFF

D: TRBD2
size: .
length: 16
J: TRBJ2-7
V: TRBV5-1
DNA: TGCGCCAGCAGCTTGACTAGCGGGAGCGCCCCAAGAGAGCAGTACTTC
CDR3: CASSLTSGSAPREQYF

D: .
size: once
length: 11
J: TRBJ1-2
V: TRBV24-1
DNA: TGTGCCACCCAATTCAGGGGTGGCTACACCTTC
CDR3: CATQFRGGYTF

D: TRBD2
size: .
length: 14
J: TRBJ2-1
V: TRBV5-4
DNA: TGTGCCAGCAGCTTGCGGGCTAGCGGGATTGAGCAGTTCTTC
CDR3: CASSLRASGIEQFF

D: .
size: .
length: 18
J: TRBJ1-2
V: TRBV5-4
DNA: TGTGCCAGCAGCTTGGTCAACGTCCGGCCAGGGCCTTCCTATGGCTACACCTTC
CDR3: CASSLVNVRPGPSYGYTF

D: TRBD1
size: .
length: 16
J: TRBJ1-4
V: TRBV7-8
DNA: TGTGCCAGCAGCTTAGCATCGGGTAGGGGGCTAGAAAAACTGTTTTTT
CDR3: CASSLASGRGLEKLFF

D: TRBD1
size: .
length: 15
J: TRBJ1-5
V: TRBV6-1
DNA: TGTGCCAGCAGTGAAGACAGGGGGCGTAATCAGCCCCAGCATTTT
CDR3: CASSEDRGRNQPQHF

D: TRBD1
size: few
length: 14
J: TRBJ2-1
V: TRBV29-1
DNA: TGCAGCGTTGAACACAGGGGCCGCTACAATGAGCAGTTCTTC
CDR3: CSVEHRGRYNEQFF

D: .
size: .
length: 14
J: TRBJ2-1
V: TRBV13
DNA: TGTGCCAGCAGCTCCACTAGCTCCTACAATGAGCAGTTCTTC
CDR3: CASSSTSSYNEQFF

D: TRBD2
size: few
length: 15
J: TRBJ2-1
V: TRBV5-1
DNA: TGCGCCAGCAGCCCCGGGACTAGCGTCTACAATGAGCAGTTCTTC
CDR3: CASSPGTSVYNEQFF